The entry that follows covers one T cell receptor (beta chain) sequence. The target of this receptor is not known. No quality values exist for individual bases; no much larger clone is one base distant. The data are from a study of cytomegalovirus exposure and HLA in healthy donors (dated by TCRdb to about 2017). A note on the overall study: An earlier analysis of roughly 610 of the donors reported 250 to 350 Gb of sequence data and 95 million to 120 million unique TCR beta sequences obtained from some 200 million T cells. Roughly 300 gigabases of sequencing data and 70 million to 100 million unique TCR sequences were included in an early release covering about 700 HLA-typed donors. Of the roughly 400 genotyped donors, around 81% fell in the genetic ancestry cluster associated with self-reported Caucasian donors. The study was designed to test whether signatures of past pathogen exposure could be identified by cataloging public T cell receptors. Using immunosequencing, the study profiled T cell repertoires from 500 to 800 subjects and related those repertoires to cytomegalovirus serostatus. In addition to the first cohort of approximately 670 subjects, a separate validation cohort of about 120 different subjects was used. High-throughput TCR immunosequencing, statistical association of individual TCRs with disease status, and machine learning were combined to predict cytomegalovirus infection status. To study patterns of TCR occurrence, a later analysis re-analyzed previously published TCR beta repertoires from hundreds of donors and added high-resolution HLA genotyping. Rather than using new phenotypic data, the later analysis identified candidate immune exposures from TCR beta sequences and from how often those sequences occurred across donors. An earlier analysis of fewer than 700 of the donors applied high-throughput TCR beta sequencing to assess whether each TCR beta V gene segment acted as functional or pseudogenic. Donor age, sex, ethnicity and CMV serostatus were compiled together with the repertoire data. Genome-wide SNP genotypes for about three fifths of the 666 donors were used in a later genetic analysis, which treated that subset as a discovery cohort. Every repertoire in the discovery cohort had been generated on one and the same sequencing platform. HLA typing covered class I and class II loci at four-digit resolution. The number of typed donors differed by locus: about 620-640 for A, B, C, DRB1 and DQB1; roughly 510 for DQA1; fewer than 610 for DPA1; and 400 to 480 for DPB1. A few DR-DQ haplotypes were treated as single units for association and clustering because of strong linkage in the cohort. Among 300 to 450 genotyped donors of the cohort, an average of 235,054 unique TCR beta nucleotide sequences were sequenced per donor, roughly a sixth of them non-productive. Beyond this particular receptor, the publication reports: A few of the identified cytomegalovirus-associated TCR beta chains were confirmed in vitro to be specific for cytomegalovirus antigens. The study gave a list of about 160 TCR beta chains associated with cytomegalovirus. Correlated functional status among segregating V segments might reflect linkage disequilibrium, but an unknown experimental factor could not be ruled out. In a later genetic analysis, fewer N-insertions in productive TCRs were reported among donors in an Asian-associated ancestry cluster than the roughly 640-donor mean. An association between a missense DCLRE1C variant and V-gene and J-gene trimming of TCR beta chains was found in a later genetic analysis and replicated in an independent cohort. In a later analysis, TCR association rates were found to vary across HLA loci, with the most associated TCRs seen for DRB1 alleles and the fewest for HLA-C alleles. Presence/absence analyses assumed roughly uniform sequencing depth across donors, an assumption that may not hold. The authors suggested that the approach could potentially be extended to other disease states and immunological phenotypes. This cohort had only TCR beta chains sequenced, and the lack of alpha or paired-chain data limited which features could be detected. A further reported finding was that TCR beta sequences accurately predicted the HLA-A and HLA-B alleles for most subjects in the first cohort. Because counts were too low, about 18 rarely observed V segments, including chromosome 9 orphons, were excluded from the earlier analysis of a few hundred of the donors. For the cohort, immune exposure information was limited to CMV serostatus. While some public TCRs were present in many individuals, most TCR sequences turned up only very rarely across donors. A later analysis associated approximately 17,000 TCR beta sequences with specific HLA alleles at a false discovery rate of 0.05. Assigning TCR associations to individual alleles was difficult when HLA alleles, especially DR and DQ, strongly co-occurred. An earlier analysis of some 560 of the donors showed that most TCR beta V segments appeared in productive rearrangements either about 87% or about 30% of the time, which broadly matched IMGT annotations. According to a later analysis, most CMV-associated TCR beta chains appeared to be HLA-restricted, and the HLA associations seemed to be driven largely by CMV exposure. Cytomegalovirus status was reported to be diagnosed by the classifier with high specificity and sensitivity in both the original and validation cohorts. According to a later analysis, parvovirus B19, influenza, CMV and Epstein-Barr virus appeared linked to several top co-occurrence clusters. A cluster of highly shared sequence variants was judged likely to represent a technical artifact of the sequencing pipeline. HLA typing was unavailable for some donors at each locus, so association tests used only the typed subset. In a later analysis, HLA-associated TCR beta chains were found to be more clonally expanded and to have lower generation probabilities than equally common non-associated chains.

In total, 666 healthy bone marrow donors made up the cohort. All cohort members were sampled while nominally healthy, although unrecorded immune exposures were likely present. The donor tested CMV seronegative and was one of the 352 seronegative cohort members. A peripheral blood sample was provided by each donor, and peripheral blood mononuclear cells were used for TCR beta sequencing. Genomic DNA was extracted from the blood cell samples with the Qiagen DNeasy Blood Extraction Kit. The library was prepared using the immunoSEQ multiplex PCR assay. For the multiplex PCR, a mixture combining 60 forward primers for TCR Vbeta segments and 13 reverse primers for TCR Jbeta segments was used. Amplification of the CDR3 region of rearranged TCR beta genes was performed with a multiplex PCR assay on genomic DNA. On the Illumina HiSeq System, the amplified TCR beta libraries were sequenced as 87-base-pair reads. In the paper's pipeline: A later analysis tallied roughly 76 million unique TCR beta chains across the 666 repertoires, and around 12 million of those chains were shared by two or more donors. Raw reads were error-corrected and collapsed into unique sequences by a nearest-neighbor algorithm in which closely related sequences were merged to remove PCR and sequencing errors. To assign V, D and J gene segments, CDR3 sequences were aligned to IMGT reference sequences. For a sequence to be retained, a match of at least six nucleotides was required to both a V gene segment and a J gene segment. Rearrangements were called productive when the CDR3 lacked stop codons and stayed in frame with V and J; all others were non-productive. Following IMGT convention, CDR3 was defined as the stretch from the second conserved V-encoded cysteine up to the conserved J-encoded phenylalanine. The earlier analysis of around 640 of the donors excluded sequences that lacked an unambiguous match to a single V gene segment. In an earlier analysis of 587 of the donors, V segments were called functional above 56.7% productive rearrangements and were called segregating when the between-donor standard deviation exceeded 5%. A statistical classification framework was built for diagnosing cytomegalovirus status from the catalog of TCR beta chain sequences. In a later analysis, TCR nucleotide sequences were compared against IMGT/GENE-DB human TR gene sequences so that V and J genes could be assigned. A later analysis assigned CDR3 sequences and most-parsimonious VDJ recombination scenarios with the TCRdist pipeline. In a later analysis, each TCR beta chain was defined by its CDR3 amino acid sequence together with its V-gene family, and reads without a unique V-gene family were excluded. As a way to deal with suspected cross-contamination and a sequencing artifact, a later analysis dropped roughly 620 nucleotide sequences that were highly shared and had low generation probability. A later analysis calculated a clonal expansion index for each public chain from normalized within-repertoire ranks of inferred template counts. Generation probabilities in a later analysis came from a VDJ recombination model fitted to out-of-frame rearrangements, and those results were checked against IGoR. In a later analysis, TCR-TCR, TCR-HLA and TCR-CMV co-occurrence was scored with hypergeometric tests, and a repertoire-size bias correction was applied to TCR pairs. In a later analysis, false discovery rates were estimated by permuting HLA or CMV assignments 20 times. A later analysis grouped co-occurring TCRs with DBSCAN, adding TCRdist sequence similarity when clustering within HLA-allele-positive subsets. Co-occurrence clustering excluded repertoires with fewer than 30,000 or more than 120,000 public chains, plus five with anomalous nucleotide sharing. TCRdb mirrors the immuneACCESS table, restricted to in-frame sequences. Some clones are absent from its copies; in checked studies, under half trace to an unresolved V gene, and the reason for the others is unknown. The D gene and trimming were derived from the DNA, and the V and J assignments and clone size from that table. The sample table holds tens of thousands of clones, of which around three quarters were seen once. The ten largest clones take up approximately 7.8% of the sample.

Sequenced sample: PBMCs. The source of this sequence is a man aged 55 to 69 in good health and CMV-seronegative.

The nucleotide sequence reads as follows: TGCGCCAGCAGTGAGGAGGGGGCGTTGGAGACCCAGTACTTC. This gives the protein CASSEEGALETQYF. Rearrangement joined TRBV5-1 to TRBJ2-5; TRBD1 could be the D gene, as 7 bases match. Trimming removed 5 bases from V and 5 bases from J, leaving 16 bases between the germline ends. The CDR3 has 14 amino acids, counting the end cysteine and phenylalanine. The sequence is cut down to CDR3 DNA, 42 bases in frame from base 1. From the germline V gene, CDR1 is SGHRS and CDR2 is YFSETQ. Extended through the reference TRBV5-1 and TRBJ2-5 proteins, this CDR3 yields the full variable domain: KAGVTQTPRYLIKTRGQQVTLSCSPISGHRSVSWYQQTPGQGLQFLFEYFSETQRNKGNFPGRFSGRQFSNSRSEMNVSTLELGDSALYLCASSEEGALETQYFGPGTRLLVL.